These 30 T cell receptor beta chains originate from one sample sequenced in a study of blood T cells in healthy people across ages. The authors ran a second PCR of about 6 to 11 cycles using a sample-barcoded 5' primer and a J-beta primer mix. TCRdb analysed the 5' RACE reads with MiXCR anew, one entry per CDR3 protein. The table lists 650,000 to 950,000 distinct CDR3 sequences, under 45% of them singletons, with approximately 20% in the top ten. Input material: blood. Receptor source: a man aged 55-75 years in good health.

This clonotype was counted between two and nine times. In DNA, the CDR3 is TGTGCCAGCGGCTTTACAGGGGGCGCCGTTCGGGAGCAGTACTTC. It translates to CASGFTGGAVREQYF. The chain is built from TRBV12-3 or TRBV12-4 and TRBJ2-7, with 9 bases lining up with TRBD1. V was pared by 8 bases and J by 7 bases, with 15 bases of the junction left unmatched. The CDR3 loop spans 15 amino acids.

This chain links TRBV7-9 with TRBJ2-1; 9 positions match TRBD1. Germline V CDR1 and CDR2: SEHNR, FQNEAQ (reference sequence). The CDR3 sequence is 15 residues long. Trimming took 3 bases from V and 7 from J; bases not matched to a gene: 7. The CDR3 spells CASSLDRGPWNEQFF. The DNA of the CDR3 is TGTGCCAGCAGCTTGGACAGGGGCCCATGGAATGAGCAGTTCTTC.

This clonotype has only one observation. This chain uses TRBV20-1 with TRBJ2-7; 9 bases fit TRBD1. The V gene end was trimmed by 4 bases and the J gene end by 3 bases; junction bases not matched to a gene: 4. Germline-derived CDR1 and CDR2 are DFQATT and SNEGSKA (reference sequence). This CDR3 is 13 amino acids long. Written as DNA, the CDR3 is TGCAGTGCTACCGGGACAGGGTACTACGAGCAGTACTTC. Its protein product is CSATGTGYYEQYF.

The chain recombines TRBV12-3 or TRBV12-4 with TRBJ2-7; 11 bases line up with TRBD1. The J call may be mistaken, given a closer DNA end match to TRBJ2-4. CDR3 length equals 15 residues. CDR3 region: CASSWTGGVKNIQYF. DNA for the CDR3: TGTGCCAGCAGTTGGACAGGGGGCGTCAAAAACATTCAGTACTTC.

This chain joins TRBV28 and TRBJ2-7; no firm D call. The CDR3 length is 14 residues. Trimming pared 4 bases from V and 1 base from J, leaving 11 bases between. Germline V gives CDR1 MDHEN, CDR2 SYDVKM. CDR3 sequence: CASSYRGESYEQYF. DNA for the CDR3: TGTGCCAGCAGTTACCGTGGAGAGTCCTACGAGCAGTACTTC.

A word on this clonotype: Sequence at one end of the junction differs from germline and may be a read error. CDR3 sequence: CSSSETRTSGPIETQYF. DNA for the CDR3: TGTTCCAGCAGCGAGACTCGGACTAGCGGGCCGATAGAGACCCAGTACTTC. The chain is built from TRBV7-9 and TRBJ2-5; 11 bases fit TRBD2. This CDR3 region has 17 residues. Germline V gene data show CDR1 as SEHNR and CDR2 as FQNEAQ (reference sequence).

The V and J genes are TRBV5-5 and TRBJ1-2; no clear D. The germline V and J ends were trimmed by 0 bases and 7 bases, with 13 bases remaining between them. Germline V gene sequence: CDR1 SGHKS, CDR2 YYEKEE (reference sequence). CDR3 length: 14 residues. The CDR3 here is CASSLDLGTVGYTF. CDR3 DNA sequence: TGTGCCAGCAGCTTGGATCTGGGAACTGTTGGCTACACCTTC.

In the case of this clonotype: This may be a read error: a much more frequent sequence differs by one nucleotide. The CDR3: CSVLPTGAYEQYF. The CDR3 DNA follows: TGCAGCGTTCTACCGACAGGAGCCTACGAGCAGTACTTC. V usage is TRBV29-1 and J usage is TRBJ2-7; tentatively, D is TRBD1 (6 bases). Trimming took 5 bases from V and 2 from J, leaving 13 bases between them. The CDR3 is made up of 13 amino acids. Germline V CDR1 and CDR2: SQVTM, ANQGSEA.

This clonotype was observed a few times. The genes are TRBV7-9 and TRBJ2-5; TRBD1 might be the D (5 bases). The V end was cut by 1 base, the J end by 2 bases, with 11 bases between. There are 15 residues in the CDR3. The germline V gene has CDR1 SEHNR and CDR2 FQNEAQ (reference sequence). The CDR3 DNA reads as TGTGCCAGCAGCTTAGTGCGACAGTATCAAGAGACCCAGTACTTC. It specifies CASSLVRQYQETQYF.

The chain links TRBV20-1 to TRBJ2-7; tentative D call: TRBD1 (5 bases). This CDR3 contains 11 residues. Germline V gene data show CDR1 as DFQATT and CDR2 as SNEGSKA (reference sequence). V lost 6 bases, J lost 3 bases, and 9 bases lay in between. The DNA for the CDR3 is TGCAGTGCCAAGGACAACTACGAGCAGTACTTC. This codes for CSAKDNYEQYF.

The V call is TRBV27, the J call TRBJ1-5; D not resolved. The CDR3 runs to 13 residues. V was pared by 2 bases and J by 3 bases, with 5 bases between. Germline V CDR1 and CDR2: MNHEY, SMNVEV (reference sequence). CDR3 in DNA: TGTGCCAGCAGTTTAGTCACCAATCAGCCCCAGCATTTT. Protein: CASSLVTNQPQHF.

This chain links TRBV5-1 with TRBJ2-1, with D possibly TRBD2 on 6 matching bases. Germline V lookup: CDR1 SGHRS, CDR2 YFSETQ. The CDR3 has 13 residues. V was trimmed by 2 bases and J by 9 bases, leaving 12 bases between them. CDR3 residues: CASSFGAGGEQFF. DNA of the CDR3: TGCGCCAGCAGCTTCGGGGCCGGGGGTGAGCAGTTCTTC.

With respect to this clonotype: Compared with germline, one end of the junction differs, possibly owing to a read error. The CDR3 nucleotides are TGCGCCGGCAGCCCTGGGGTCCTACTCACTGAAGCTTTCTTT. Translation: CAGSPGVLLTEAFF. The gene calls are TRBV5-1 and TRBJ1-1; no clear D. This CDR3 comprises 14 residues. CDR1 is SGHRS, CDR2 YFSETQ, per germline. The full variable domain, with the rest looked up from reference TRBV5-1 and TRBJ1-1, is KAGVTQTPRYLIKTRGQQVTLSCSPISGHRSVSWYQQTPGQGLQFLFEYFSETQRNKGNFPGRFSGRQFSNSRSEMNVSTLELGDSALYLCAGSPGVLLTEAFFGQGTRLTVV.

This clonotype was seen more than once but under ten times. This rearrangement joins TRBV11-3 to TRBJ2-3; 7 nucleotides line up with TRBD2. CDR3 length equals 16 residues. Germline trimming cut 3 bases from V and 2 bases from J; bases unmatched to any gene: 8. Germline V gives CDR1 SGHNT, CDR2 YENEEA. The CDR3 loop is CASSLVRAGVTDTQYF. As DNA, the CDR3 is TGTGCCAGCAGCTTGGTTCGGGCGGGGGTCACAGATACGCAGTATTTT.

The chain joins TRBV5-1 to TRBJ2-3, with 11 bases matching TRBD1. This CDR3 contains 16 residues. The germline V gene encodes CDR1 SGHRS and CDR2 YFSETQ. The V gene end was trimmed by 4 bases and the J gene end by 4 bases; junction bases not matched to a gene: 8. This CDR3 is CASSALGQGAADTQYF. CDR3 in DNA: TGCGCCAGCAGCGCTCTCGGACAGGGGGCAGCAGATACGCAGTATTTT.

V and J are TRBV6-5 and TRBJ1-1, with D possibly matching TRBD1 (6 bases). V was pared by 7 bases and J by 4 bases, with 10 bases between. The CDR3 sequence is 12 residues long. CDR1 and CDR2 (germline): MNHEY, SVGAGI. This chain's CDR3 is CASTGASTEAFF. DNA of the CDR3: TGTGCCAGCACAGGGGCGAGCACTGAAGCTTTCTTT.

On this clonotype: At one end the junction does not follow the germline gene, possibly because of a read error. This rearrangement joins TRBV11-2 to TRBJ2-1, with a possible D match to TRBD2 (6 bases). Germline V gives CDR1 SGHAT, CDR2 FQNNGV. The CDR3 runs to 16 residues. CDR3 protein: CASSLGNSGGRNEQFF. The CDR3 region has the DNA TGTGCCAGCAGCTTAGGGAATAGCGGAGGTAGGAATGAGCAGTTTTTC.

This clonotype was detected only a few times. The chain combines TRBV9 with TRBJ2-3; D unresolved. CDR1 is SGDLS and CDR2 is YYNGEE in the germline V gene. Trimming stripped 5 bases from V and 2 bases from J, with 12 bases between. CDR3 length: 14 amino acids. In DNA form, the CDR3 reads TGTGCCAGCAGTCAAAACTCCTACACAGATACGCAGTATTTT. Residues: CASSQNSYTDTQYF.

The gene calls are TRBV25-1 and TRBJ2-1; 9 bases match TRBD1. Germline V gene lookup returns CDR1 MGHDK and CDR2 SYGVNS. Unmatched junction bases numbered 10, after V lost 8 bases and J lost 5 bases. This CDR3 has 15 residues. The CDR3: CASLKTGQGNNEQFF. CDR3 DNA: TGTGCCAGCCTCAAAACGGGACAGGGCAACAATGAGCAGTTCTTC.

The CDR3 DNA reads as TGCAGTGCTAGCTGCCCGGGACTAGCGTCCTACGAGCAGTACTTC. Translating it yields CSASCPGLASYEQYF. The chain employs TRBV20-1 and TRBJ2-7; 10 nucleotides agree with TRBD2. V lost 3 bases, J lost 1 base, and 6 bases stayed unmatched. The CDR3 runs to 15 residues. Germline values: CDR1 DFQATT, CDR2 SNEGSKA (reference sequence).

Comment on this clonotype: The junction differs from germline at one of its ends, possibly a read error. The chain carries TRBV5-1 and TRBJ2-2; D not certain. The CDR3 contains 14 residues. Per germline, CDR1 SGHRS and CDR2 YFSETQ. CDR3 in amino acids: CASSRDSNTGELFF. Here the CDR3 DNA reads TGTGCCAGCAGCAGAGATTCGAACACCGGGGAGCTGTTTTTT.

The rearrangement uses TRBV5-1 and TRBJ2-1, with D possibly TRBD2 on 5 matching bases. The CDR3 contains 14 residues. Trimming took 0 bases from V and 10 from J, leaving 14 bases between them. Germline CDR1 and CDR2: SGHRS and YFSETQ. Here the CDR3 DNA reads TGCGCCAGCAGCTTGGAAGGAGAGGGCCGGGAGCAGTTCTTC. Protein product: CASSLEGEGREQFF. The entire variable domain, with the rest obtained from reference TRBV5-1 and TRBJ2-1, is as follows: KAGVTQTPRYLIKTRGQQVTLSCSPISGHRSVSWYQQTPGQGLQFLFEYFSETQRNKGNFPGRFSGRQFSNSRSEMNVSTLELGDSALYLCASSLEGEGREQFFGPGTRLTVL.

CDR3 amino acids: CASSQETGTSYEQYF. CDR3 in DNA: TGTGCCAGCAGCCAGGAAACGGGGACCTCCTACGAGCAGTACTTC. The chain has TRBV3-1 and TRBJ2-7; D may be TRBD1 or TRBD2 (5 bases each). Trimming left V 3 bases short and J 0 bases short, with 12 bases between. Germline CDR1 and CDR2: LGHDT and YNNKEL (reference sequence). The CDR3 sequence is 15 residues long.

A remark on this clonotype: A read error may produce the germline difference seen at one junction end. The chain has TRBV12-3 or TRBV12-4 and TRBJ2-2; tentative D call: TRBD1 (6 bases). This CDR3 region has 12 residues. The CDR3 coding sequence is TGTGCCAGCCAGGACAGCACCGGGGAACTGTTTTTT. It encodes CASQDSTGELFF.

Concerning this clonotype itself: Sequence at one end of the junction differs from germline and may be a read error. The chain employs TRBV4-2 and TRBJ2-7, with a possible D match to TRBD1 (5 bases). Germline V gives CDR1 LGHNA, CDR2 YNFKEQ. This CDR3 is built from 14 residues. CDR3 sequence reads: CVSSQGVGGYEQYF. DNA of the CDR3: TGTGTCAGCAGCCAAGGGGTTGGCGGCTACGAGCAGTACTTC.

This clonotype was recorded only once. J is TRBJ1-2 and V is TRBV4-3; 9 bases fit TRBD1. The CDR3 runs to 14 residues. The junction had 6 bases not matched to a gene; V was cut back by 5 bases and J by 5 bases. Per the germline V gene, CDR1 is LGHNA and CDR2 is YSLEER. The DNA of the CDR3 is TGCGCCAGCAGCACGGACAGGGGAATTTATGGCTACACCTTC. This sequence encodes CASSTDRGIYGYTF.

CDR3 sequence: CASSSTTPGSRLQYF. The CDR3 DNA follows: TGTGCCAGCAGCTCTACTACCCCGGGATCCCGTCTTCAGTACTTC. The chain has TRBV7-2 and TRBJ2-4; D might be TRBD2 (5 bases). CDR3 length: 15 residues. Trimming took 4 bases from V and 11 from J, leaving 21 bases between them. Per germline, CDR1 SGHTA and CDR2 FQGNSA.

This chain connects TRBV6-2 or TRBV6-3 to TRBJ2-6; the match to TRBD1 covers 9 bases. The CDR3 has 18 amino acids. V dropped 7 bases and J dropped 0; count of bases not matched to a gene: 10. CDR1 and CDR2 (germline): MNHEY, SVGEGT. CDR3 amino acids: CASKEGQGFHSGANVLTF. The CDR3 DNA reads TGTGCCAGCAAGGAGGGACAGGGCTTCCACTCTGGGGCCAACGTCCTGACTTTC.

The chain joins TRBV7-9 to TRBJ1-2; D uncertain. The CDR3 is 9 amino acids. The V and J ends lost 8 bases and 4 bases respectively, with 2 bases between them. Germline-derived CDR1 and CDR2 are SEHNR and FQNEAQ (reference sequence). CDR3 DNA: TGTGCCAGCGGCTATGGCTACACCTTC. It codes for CASGYGYTF.

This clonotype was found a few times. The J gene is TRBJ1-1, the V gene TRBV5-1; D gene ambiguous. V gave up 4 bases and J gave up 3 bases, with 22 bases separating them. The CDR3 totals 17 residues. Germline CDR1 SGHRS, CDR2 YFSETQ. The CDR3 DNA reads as TGCGCCAGCAGCCCCATACCGGGTCCCATCCCCGACACTGAAGCTTTCTTT. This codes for CASSPIPGPIPDTEAFF.